What follows is one T cell receptor beta chain and its context. The data stem from a study of blood T cell repertoires in COVID-19. Study-wide background: Acute and convalescent COVID-19 specimens originated in the United States, Italy and Spain.

Germline trimming cut 5 bases from V and 8 bases from J; bases unmatched to any gene: 7. The CDR3 length is 13 residues. Germline CDR1 is SGHDT and CDR2 is YYEEEE. The method was immunoSEQ multiplex PCR; TCRdb's version includes in-frame clones alone and lacks a portion of them. The sample includes 280,000 or so clones, approximately 85% of them seen just once. This sequence joins TRBV5-6 and TRBJ1-2, with 9 bases lining up with TRBD1. The sequence was obtained from a man between 18 and 35 years old with active or convalescent COVID-19. Sequenced material: peripheral blood. DNA for the CDR3: TGTGCCAGCAGATCACAGGGGGCGCAGGGCTACACCTTC. Its protein product is CASRSQGAQGYTF. The whole variable domain, remainder taken from reference TRBV5-6 and TRBJ1-2, is DAGVTQSPTHLIKTRGQQVTLRCSPKSGHDTVSWYQQALGQGPQFIFQYYEEEERQRGNFPDRFSGHQFPNYSSELNVNALLLGDSALYLCASRSQGAQGYTFGSGTRLTVV.